Each of the 16 T cell receptor beta chains below was sequenced from the same sample in a study of cytomegalovirus exposure and HLA in healthy donors listed by TCRdb under 2017. The library was built by means of the immunoSEQ multiplex PCR assay. For the multiplex PCR, a mixture combining 60 forward primers for TCR Vbeta segments and 13 reverse primers for TCR Jbeta segments was used. The table comes from immuneACCESS by way of TCRdb, which keeps in-frame sequences with V and J called. Part of the clones is missing from these tables; in studies checked, under half for an unresolved V gene and the rest for unknown reasons. The data table for this sample lists approximately 200,000 clones. Clones ranked in the top ten supply around 0.74% of the sample. The sample taken for sequencing was PBMCs. The receptors shown here come from a boy under 18 in good health and CMV-seronegative.

The chain has TRBV6-5 and TRBJ2-2, with D hard to call. This CDR3 is 12 amino acids long. With 6 bases removed from V and 3 bases from J, the gap between germline ends came to 5 bases. CDR1 and CDR2 from the germline V gene are MNHEY and SVGAGI. CDR3 sequence: CASRTYTGELFF. The CDR3 DNA sequence: TGTGCCAGCAGAACATACACCGGGGAGCTGTTTTTT.

CDR3 DNA: TGTGCCAGCAGTTTGGTGACAGGGCTCAATCAGCCCCAGCATTTT. Amino acid sequence: CASSLVTGLNQPQHF. The rearrangement joins TRBV27 to TRBJ1-5; 7 bases align to TRBD1. The trim removed 3 bases at V and 3 bases at J, leaving 5 bases unmatched. Germline CDR1 reads MNHEY; CDR2 reads SMNVEV (reference sequence). The CDR3 consists of 15 residues.

The chain links TRBV7-9 to TRBJ2-3, with D possibly TRBD2 on 6 matching bases. Trimming removed 11 bases at V and 6 bases at J, with 15 bases between. The germline V gene has CDR1 SEHNR and CDR2 FQNEAQ (reference sequence). This CDR3 is built from 12 residues. In DNA form, the CDR3 reads TGTGCCGCCTCGGCGGGGCGGGATACGCAGTATTTT. Translation: CAASAGRDTQYF.

The chain uses TRBV9 and TRBJ1-1; 8 positions agree with TRBD1. This CDR3 spans 13 amino acids. V lost 4 bases, J lost 5 bases, and 4 bases stayed unmatched. Germline lookup yields CDR1 SGDLS and CDR2 YYNGEE. The CDR3 loop reads CASSIRDRTEAFF. The DNA of the CDR3 is TGTGCCAGCAGCATCCGGGACAGGACTGAAGCTTTCTTT.

J is TRBJ1-6 and V is TRBV7-3; 7 bases agree with TRBD1. J was trimmed by 10 bases and V by 2 bases; bases with no gene match: 8. Germline V lookup: CDR1 SGHTA, CDR2 FQGTGA. There are 15 residues in the CDR3. This CDR3 reads CASSLHQGGQSPLHF. The CDR3 DNA is TGTGCCAGCAGCTTACATCAGGGGGGCCAGTCACCCCTCCACTTT.

V is TRBV25-1 and J is TRBJ1-4; D ambiguous. This CDR3 is built from 13 residues. V was cut by 4 bases and J by 9 bases, with 12 bases left in between. Germline V gene lookup returns CDR1 MGHDK and CDR2 SYGVNS. CDR3: CASSVGGRKKLFF. The DNA of the CDR3 is TGTGCCAGCAGTGTAGGAGGGAGGAAAAAACTGTTTTTT. Supplemented by reference TRBV25-1 and TRBJ1-4, the full variable domain reads EADIYQTPRYLVIGTGKKITLECSQTMGHDKMYWYQQDPGMELHLIHYSYGVNSTEKGDLSSESTVSRIRTEHFPLTLESARPSHTSQYLCASSVGGRKKLFFGSGTQLSVL.

V gene TRBV25-1 combines with J gene TRBJ2-5; TRBD1 might be the D (6 bases). Germline-derived CDR1 and CDR2 are MGHDK and SYGVNS. V was shortened by 2 bases and J by 2 bases, with 15 bases between the two germline ends. This CDR3 comprises 16 residues. CDR3 in amino acids: CASSEDPDRRQETQYF. CDR3 sequence (DNA): TGTGCCAGCAGTGAAGATCCGGACAGAAGGCAAGAGACCCAGTACTTC.

The chain couples TRBV19 to TRBJ2-7; 7 bases match TRBD1. The V gene end was trimmed by 6 bases and the J gene end by 0 bases; junction bases not matched to a gene: 8. The CDR3 extends over 15 amino acids. The germline V gene encodes CDR1 LNHDA and CDR2 SQIVND (reference sequence). CDR3 nucleotides: TGTGCCAGTAGAAAGAGGGACAGCAGCTCCTACGAGCAGTACTTC. Translated, it gives CASRKRDSSSYEQYF.

V and J are TRBV19 and TRBJ2-7, with D maybe TRBD1 (6 bases). Trimming shortened V by 5 bases and J by 3 bases, and 14 bases separated the two germline ends. The CDR3 sequence is 14 residues long. The germline gives CDR1 LNHDA, CDR2 SQIVND (reference sequence). The CDR3 spells CASSAPGVYYEQYF. CDR3 coding DNA: TGTGCCAGTAGTGCCCCAGGGGTCTACTACGAGCAGTACTTC.

CDR3 amino acids: CASSLGAPSSYEQYF. CDR3 in DNA: TGTGCCAGCAGTTTGGGGGCACCGTCCTCCTACGAGCAGTACTTC. The V call is TRBV28, the J call TRBJ2-7; D is perhaps TRBD1 (6 bases). The CDR3 extends over 15 amino acids. CDR1 and CDR2 (germline): MDHEN, SYDVKM. V lost 3 bases to trimming and J lost 0 bases, with 12 bases between them. The entire variable domain, with the rest obtained from reference TRBV28 and TRBJ2-7, is as follows: DVKVTQSSRYLVKRTGEKVFLECVQDMDHENMFWYRQDPGLGLRLIYFSYDVKMKEKGDIPEGYSVSREKKERFSLILESASTNQTSMYLCASSLGAPSSYEQYFGPGTRLTVT.

V gene TRBV4-1 combines with J gene TRBJ2-5; 12 bases are shared with TRBD2. The CDR3 is made up of 16 amino acids. Unmatched junction bases numbered 6, after V lost 4 bases and J lost 3 bases. Germline values: CDR1 MGHRA, CDR2 YSYEKL. Written as DNA, the CDR3 is TGCGCCAGCAGCCGTAGCAGACTAGCGGGGGAAGAGACCCAGTACTTC. Translating it yields CASSRSRLAGEETQYF.

The chain employs TRBV4-1 and TRBJ1-6, with 7 bases fitting TRBD1. Germline lookup yields CDR1 MGHRA and CDR2 YSYEKL. The CDR3 covers 17 residues. Trimming removed 4 bases from V and 0 bases from J; junction bases left unmatched: 6. CDR3 in DNA: TGCGCCAGCAGCCCCCGACAGGGAAGCTCCTATAATTCACCCCTCCACTTT. Translated: CASSPRQGSSYNSPLHF.

V and J are TRBV29-1 and TRBJ2-1; 9 bases match TRBD2. Germline V gene data show CDR1 as SQVTM and CDR2 as ANQGSEA. With V trimmed by 0 bases and J by 2 bases, 2 bases remained unmatched. CDR3 length equals 15 residues. CDR3 protein: CSVEEASGAYNEQFF. CDR3 in DNA: TGCAGCGTTGAAGAGGCTAGCGGGGCCTACAATGAGCAGTTCTTC.

The chain links TRBV6-1 to TRBJ2-1; 7 nucleotides align to TRBD2. CDR1 is MNHNS and CDR2 is SASEGT in the germline V gene. V shed 10 bases, J shed 7 bases, and the junction held 7 bases outside the gene matches. This CDR3 is built from 12 residues. The CDR3 sequence: CATKSGVNEQFF. In nucleotides, the CDR3 is TGTGCCACCAAGAGCGGGGTAAATGAGCAGTTCTTC.

The genes are TRBV6-5 and TRBJ1-6, with 8 positions matching TRBD1. Germline V gives CDR1 MNHEY, CDR2 SVGAGI. CDR3 length: 14 amino acids. V trimming: 7 bases; J trimming: 7 bases; junction bases outside the gene matches: 6. CDR3 bases: TGTGCCAGCACCCAAGGGACAGGCAATTCACCCCTCCACTTT. Its protein is CASTQGTGNSPLHF.

The chain recombines TRBV29-1 with TRBJ2-6; 7 bases are a match to TRBD1. V trimming: 0 bases; J trimming: 10 bases; junction bases outside the gene matches: 12. The germline V gene encodes CDR1 SQVTM and CDR2 ANQGSEA. This CDR3 contains 16 residues. The CDR3 DNA is TGCAGCGTTGAAGATCAAACCCGGACAGGCCCTAACGTCCTGACTTTC. It specifies CSVEDQTRTGPNVLTF.